This T cell receptor (beta chain) was documented in a study of beta chain features in type 1 diabetes. General study points: Among patients with Type 1 diabetes, TCRB CDR3s were moderately but significantly shorter in every one of the four CD4+ subsets.

Per germline, CDR1 MNHNY and CDR2 SVGAGI (reference sequence). V was pared by 7 bases and J by 3 bases, with 13 bases between. The CDR3 spans 13 residues. Expressed TCRB transcripts were sequenced because the entire RNA isolate underwent reverse transcription. The repertoire was sequenced with immunoSEQ multiplex PCR; TCRdb's copy has only in-frame clones and lacks some. This sample has more than 300,000 clones, with over 8.5% found just once. This clone was observed many times. Antigen specificity is unknown. The chain couples TRBV6-6 to TRBJ2-7, with D possibly being TRBD1 (6 bases). This receptor was obtained from a man under 40 with type 1 diabetes. The sample was central memory CD4+ T cells from blood. In DNA, the CDR3 is TGTGCCAGCACCCCTGGGGGCGGCTACGAGCAGTACTTC. Protein: CASTPGGGYEQYF.